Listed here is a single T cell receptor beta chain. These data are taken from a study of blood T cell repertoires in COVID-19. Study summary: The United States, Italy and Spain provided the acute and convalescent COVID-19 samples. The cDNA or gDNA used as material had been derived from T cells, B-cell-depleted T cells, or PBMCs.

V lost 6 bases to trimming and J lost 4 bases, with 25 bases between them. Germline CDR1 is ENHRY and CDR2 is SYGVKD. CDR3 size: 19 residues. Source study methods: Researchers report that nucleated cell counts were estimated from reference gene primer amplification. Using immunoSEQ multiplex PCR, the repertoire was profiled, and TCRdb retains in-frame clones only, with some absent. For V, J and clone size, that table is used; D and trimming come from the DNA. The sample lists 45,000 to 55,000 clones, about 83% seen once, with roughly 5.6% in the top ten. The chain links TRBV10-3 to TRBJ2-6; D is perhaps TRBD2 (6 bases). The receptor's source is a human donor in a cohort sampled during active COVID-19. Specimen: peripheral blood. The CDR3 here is CAISPMEGRSERGANVLTF. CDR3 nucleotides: TGTGCCATCAGCCCCATGGAGGGTAGGTCCGAGAGAGGGGCCAACGTCCTGACTTTC.